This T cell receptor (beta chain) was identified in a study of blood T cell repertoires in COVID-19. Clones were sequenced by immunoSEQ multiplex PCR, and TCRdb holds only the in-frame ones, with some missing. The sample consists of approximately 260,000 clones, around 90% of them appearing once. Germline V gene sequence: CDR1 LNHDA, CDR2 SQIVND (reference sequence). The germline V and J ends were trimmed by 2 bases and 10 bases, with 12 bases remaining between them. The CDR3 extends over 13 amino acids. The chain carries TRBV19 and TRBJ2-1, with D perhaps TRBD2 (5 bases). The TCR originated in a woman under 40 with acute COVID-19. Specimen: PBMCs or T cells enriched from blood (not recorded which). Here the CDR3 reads CASSILTPGEQFF. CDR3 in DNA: TGTGCCAGTAGTATATTGACCCCGGGAGAGCAGTTCTTC.